The TCR beta chain under discussion was sequenced for a study of spatial heterogeneity in lung cancer. This CDR3 comprises 16 residues. The germline V gene encodes CDR1 SGHRS and CDR2 YFSETQ. With V trimmed by 4 bases and J by 4 bases, 10 bases remained unmatched. This sample's time point: sample taken at primary tumor resection. Unsorted tumor, nontumor lung tissue or cryopreserved PBMC supplied the whole RNA. TCRdb re-called the 5' RACE reads with MiXCR, one entry per CDR3 protein. The sample lists about 38,000 distinct CDR3 sequences, around 5.5% occurring once. This clonotype was seen repeatedly, ten times or more.

This TCR derives from a female donor with early-stage non-small cell lung cancer. The gene calls are TRBV5-1 and TRBJ2-3, with TRBD2 matching 9 bases. The sequenced sample was PBMCs, obtained at surgery. This chain's CDR3 is CASSTLLAGSPDTQYF. As DNA, the CDR3 is TGCGCCAGCAGCACCCTTCTAGCGGGGTCCCCAGATACGCAGTATTTT.